The entry below describes one TCR beta chain. V shed 0 bases and J shed 0 bases, with 10 bases lying between them. In germline, CDR1 is MGHRA, CDR2 YSYEKL. This CDR3 comprises 16 residues. The sample originates from a study of radiotherapy plus CTLA-4 blockade in lung cancer. Assay: immunoSEQ multiplex PCR; the TCRdb copy retains only in-frame clones and omits some. The table includes some 70,000 clones, around 80% detected once. The V and J genes are TRBV4-1 and TRBJ2-3; D remains ambiguous. The origin of this receptor is a human donor with non-small cell lung cancer who had a complete response to radiotherapy plus ipilimumab. This sample comprised peripheral blood, obtained from a patient treated with radiotherapy plus ipilimumab. The CDR3 DNA reads TGCGCCAGCAGCCAAGAGTACCGGCCCAGCACAGATACGCAGTATTTT. Residues: CASSQEYRPSTDTQYF.